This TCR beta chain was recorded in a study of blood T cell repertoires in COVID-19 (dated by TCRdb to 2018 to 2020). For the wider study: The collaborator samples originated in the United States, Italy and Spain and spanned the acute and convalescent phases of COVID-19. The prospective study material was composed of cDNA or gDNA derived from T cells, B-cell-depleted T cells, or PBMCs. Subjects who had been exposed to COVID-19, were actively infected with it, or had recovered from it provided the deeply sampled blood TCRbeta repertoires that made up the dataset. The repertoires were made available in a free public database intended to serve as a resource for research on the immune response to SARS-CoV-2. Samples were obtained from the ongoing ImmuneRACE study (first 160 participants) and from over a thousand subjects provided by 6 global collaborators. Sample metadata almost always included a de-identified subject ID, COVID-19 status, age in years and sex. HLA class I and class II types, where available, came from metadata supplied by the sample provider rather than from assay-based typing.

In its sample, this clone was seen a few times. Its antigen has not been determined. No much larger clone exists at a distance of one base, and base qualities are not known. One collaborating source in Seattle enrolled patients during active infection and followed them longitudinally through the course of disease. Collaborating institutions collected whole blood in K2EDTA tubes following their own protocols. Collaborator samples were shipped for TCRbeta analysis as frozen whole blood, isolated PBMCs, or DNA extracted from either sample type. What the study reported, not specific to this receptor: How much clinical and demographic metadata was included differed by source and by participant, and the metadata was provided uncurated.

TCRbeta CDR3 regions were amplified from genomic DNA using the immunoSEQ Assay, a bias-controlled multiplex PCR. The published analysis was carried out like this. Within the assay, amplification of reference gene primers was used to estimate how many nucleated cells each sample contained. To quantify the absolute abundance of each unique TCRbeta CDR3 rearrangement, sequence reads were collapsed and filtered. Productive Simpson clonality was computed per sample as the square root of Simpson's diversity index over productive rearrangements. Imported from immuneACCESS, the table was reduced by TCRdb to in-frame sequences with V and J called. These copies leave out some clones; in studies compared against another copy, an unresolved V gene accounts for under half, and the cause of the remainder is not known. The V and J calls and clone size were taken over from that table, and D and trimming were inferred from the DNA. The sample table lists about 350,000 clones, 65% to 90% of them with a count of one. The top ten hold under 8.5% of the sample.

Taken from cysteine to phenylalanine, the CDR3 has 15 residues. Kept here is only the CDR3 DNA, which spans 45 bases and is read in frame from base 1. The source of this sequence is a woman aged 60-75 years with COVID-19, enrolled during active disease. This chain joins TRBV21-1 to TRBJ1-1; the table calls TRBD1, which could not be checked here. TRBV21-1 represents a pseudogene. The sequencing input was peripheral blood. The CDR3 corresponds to CASRITGGKNTEAFF. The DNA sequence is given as TGTGCCAGCCGAATTACAGGGGGCAAGAACACTGAAGCTTTCTTT.